This T cell receptor beta chain emerged from a study of CD8 T cells in ankylosing spondylitis. TCRdb fed the 5' RACE reads into MiXCR, producing one record per CDR3 protein. This sample has about 250,000 distinct CDR3 sequences, with 32% found just once. Whole-study results and caveats: It was reported that disease-linked clones were significantly enriched in matched ankylosing spondylitis synovial fluid.

A word on this clonotype: Its antigen remains unidentified.

This CDR3 spans 12 amino acids. Germline V gene sequence: CDR1 SGHRS, CDR2 YFSETQ. V was pared by 5 bases and J by 4 bases, with 10 bases between. The chain is built from TRBV5-1 and TRBJ2-7; D remains unclear. Sequencing was done on a sample of blood, either unsorted or a sorted T cell fraction (not recorded which). This TCR was recovered from a male donor with ankylosing spondylitis or in good health (not recorded which). As DNA, the CDR3 is TGCGCCAGCAGGGGTTCGTTTTACGAGCAGTACTTC. It specifies CASRGSFYEQYF.